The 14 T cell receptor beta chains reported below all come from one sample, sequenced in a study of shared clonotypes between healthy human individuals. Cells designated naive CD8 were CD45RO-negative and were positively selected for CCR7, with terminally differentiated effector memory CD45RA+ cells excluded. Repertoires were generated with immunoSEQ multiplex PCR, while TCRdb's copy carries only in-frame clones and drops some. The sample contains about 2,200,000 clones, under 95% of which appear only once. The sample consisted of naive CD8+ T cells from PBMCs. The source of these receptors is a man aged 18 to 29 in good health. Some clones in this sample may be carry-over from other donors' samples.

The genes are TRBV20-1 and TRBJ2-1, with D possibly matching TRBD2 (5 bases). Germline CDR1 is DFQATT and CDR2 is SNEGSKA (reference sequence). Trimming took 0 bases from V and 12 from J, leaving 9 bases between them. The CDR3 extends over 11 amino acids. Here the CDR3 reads CSARDGVWQFF. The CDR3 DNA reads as TGCAGTGCTAGAGACGGGGTCTGGCAGTTCTTC.

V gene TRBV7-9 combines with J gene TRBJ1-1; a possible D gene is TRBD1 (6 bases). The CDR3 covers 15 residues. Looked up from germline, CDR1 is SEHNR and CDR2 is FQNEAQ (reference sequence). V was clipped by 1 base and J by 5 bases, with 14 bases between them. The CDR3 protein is CASSLVAGAATEAFF. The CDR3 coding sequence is TGTGCCAGCAGCTTAGTGGCAGGGGCCGCGACTGAAGCTTTCTTT.

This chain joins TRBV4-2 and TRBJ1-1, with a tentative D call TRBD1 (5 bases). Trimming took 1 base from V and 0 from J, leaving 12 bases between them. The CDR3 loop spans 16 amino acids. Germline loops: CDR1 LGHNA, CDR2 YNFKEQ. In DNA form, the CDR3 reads TGTGCCAGCAGCCAAGGGGCAGGGTCAATGAACACTGAAGCTTTCTTT. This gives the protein CASSQGAGSMNTEAFF.

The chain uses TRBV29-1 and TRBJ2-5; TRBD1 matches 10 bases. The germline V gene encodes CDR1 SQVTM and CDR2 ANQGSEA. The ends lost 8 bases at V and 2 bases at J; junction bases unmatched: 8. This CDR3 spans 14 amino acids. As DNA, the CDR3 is TGCAGCATGACAGGGGGCCAGTTTCAAGAGACCCAGTACTTC. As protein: CSMTGGQFQETQYF.

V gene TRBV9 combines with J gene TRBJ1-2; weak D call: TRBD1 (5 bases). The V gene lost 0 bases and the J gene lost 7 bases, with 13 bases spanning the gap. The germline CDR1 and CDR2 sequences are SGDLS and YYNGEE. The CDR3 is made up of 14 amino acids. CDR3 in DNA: TGTGCCAGCAGCGTAGCTACGGGGGACGGTGGCTACACCTTC. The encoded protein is CASSVATGDGGYTF.

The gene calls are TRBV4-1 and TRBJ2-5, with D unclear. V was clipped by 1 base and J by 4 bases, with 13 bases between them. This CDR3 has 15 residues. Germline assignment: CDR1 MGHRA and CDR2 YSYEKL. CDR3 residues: CASSQVGPPPETQYF. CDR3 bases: TGCGCCAGCAGCCAAGTAGGACCCCCGCCAGAGACCCAGTACTTC.

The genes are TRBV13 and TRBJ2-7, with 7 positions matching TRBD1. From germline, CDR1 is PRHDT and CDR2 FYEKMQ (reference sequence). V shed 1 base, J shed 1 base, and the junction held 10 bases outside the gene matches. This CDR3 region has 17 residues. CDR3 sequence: CASSLESSGTESYEQYF. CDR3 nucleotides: TGTGCCAGCAGCTTAGAGTCTTCCGGGACAGAATCCTACGAGCAGTACTTC.

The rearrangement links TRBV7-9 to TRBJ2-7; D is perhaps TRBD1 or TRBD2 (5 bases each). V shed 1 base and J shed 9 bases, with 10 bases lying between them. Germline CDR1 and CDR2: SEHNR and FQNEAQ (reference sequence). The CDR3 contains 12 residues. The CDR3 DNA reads TGTGCCAGCAGCTTAGGGGGCCGGGGGCAGTACTTC. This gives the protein CASSLGGRGQYF. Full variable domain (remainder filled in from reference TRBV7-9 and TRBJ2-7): DTGVSQNPRHKITKRGQNVTFRCDPISEHNRLYWYRQTLGQGPEFLTYFQNEAQLEKSRLLSDRFSAERPKGSFSTLEIQRTEQGDSAMYLCASSLGGRGQYFGPGTRLTVT.

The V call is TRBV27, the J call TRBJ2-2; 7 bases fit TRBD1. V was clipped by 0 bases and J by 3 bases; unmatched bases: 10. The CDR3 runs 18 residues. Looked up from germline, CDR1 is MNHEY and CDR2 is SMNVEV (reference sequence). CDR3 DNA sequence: TGTGCCAGCAGTTTATCGCCAGGGGGTACCTCGGACACCGGGGAGCTGTTTTTT. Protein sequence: CASSLSPGGTSDTGELFF.

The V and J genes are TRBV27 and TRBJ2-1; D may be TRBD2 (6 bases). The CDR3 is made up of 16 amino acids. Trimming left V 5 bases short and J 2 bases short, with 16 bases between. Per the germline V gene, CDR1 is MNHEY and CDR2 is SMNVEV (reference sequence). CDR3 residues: CASSPDPWEAYNEQFF. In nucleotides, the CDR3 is TGTGCCAGCAGTCCCGACCCTTGGGAGGCCTACAATGAGCAGTTCTTC.

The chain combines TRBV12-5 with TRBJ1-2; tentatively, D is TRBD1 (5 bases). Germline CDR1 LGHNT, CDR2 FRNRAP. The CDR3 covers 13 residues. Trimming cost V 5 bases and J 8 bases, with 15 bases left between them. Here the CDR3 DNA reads TGTGCTAGTGGTGGGCGGGGGTTTGACGGCTACACCTTC. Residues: CASGGRGFDGYTF.

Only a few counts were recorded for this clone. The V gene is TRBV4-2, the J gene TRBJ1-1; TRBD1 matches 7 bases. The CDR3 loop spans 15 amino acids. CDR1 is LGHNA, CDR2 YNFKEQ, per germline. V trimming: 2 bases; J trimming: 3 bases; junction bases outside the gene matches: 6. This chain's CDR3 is CASSQWRQGDTEAFF. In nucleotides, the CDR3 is TGTGCCAGCAGCCAATGGAGACAGGGCGACACTGAAGCTTTCTTT.

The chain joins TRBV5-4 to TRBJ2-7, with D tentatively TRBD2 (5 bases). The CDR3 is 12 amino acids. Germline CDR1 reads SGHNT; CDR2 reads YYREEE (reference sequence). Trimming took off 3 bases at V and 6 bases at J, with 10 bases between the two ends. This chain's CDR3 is CASSSQGSEQYF. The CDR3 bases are TGTGCCAGCAGCTCCCAAGGGAGCGAGCAGTACTTC. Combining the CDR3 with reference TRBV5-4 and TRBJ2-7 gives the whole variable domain ETGVTQSPTHLIKTRGQQVTLRCSSQSGHNTVSWYQQALGQGPQFIFQYYREEENGRGNFPPRFSGLQFPNYSSELNVNALELDDSALYLCASSSQGSEQYFGPGTRLTVT.

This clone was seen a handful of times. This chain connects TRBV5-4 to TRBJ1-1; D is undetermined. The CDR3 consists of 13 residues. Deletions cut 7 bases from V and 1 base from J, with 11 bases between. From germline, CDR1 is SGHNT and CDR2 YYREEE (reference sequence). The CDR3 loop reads CASAPRGNTEAFF. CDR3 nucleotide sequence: TGTGCCAGCGCCCCCCGCGGGAACACTGAAGCTTTCTTT.